This record covers a single T cell receptor beta chain. These data originate in a study of glioma-infiltrating T cells after dendritic cell vaccination. Whole-study context: Samples are from glioblastoma patients in Phase I and II dendritic cell vaccine trials.

The primer mix had 60 V beta and 13 J beta primers. Assay used: immunoSEQ multiplex PCR; TCRdb lists only in-frame clones, some missing. The data show about 92,000 clones, over 75% seen once. Selection required adequate fresh-frozen tumor tissue plus more than two years' survival data. CDR3 length equals 14 residues. Per germline, CDR1 SGHNT and CDR2 YYREEE (reference sequence). Trimming took off 5 bases at V and 0 bases at J, with 12 bases between the two ends. Sequenced material: blood, taken before dendritic cell vaccination. The J gene is TRBJ2-7, the V gene TRBV5-4; TRBD1 might be the D (5 bases). The clonotype comes from a human donor with glioblastoma. Here the CDR3 DNA reads TGTGCCAGCAGTCCGACAGCTCCCTCCTACGAGCAGTACTTC. Residues: CASSPTAPSYEQYF.